Listed here are 24 T cell receptor beta chains from one sample, sequenced in a study of blood T cell repertoires in COVID-19. Only in-frame clones appear in the TCRdb table, and some are missing; sequencing was by immunoSEQ multiplex PCR. The sample lists 200,000 to 300,000 clones, around nine tenths seen once, with about 2.7% in the top ten. The specimen sequenced was PBMCs or T cells enriched from blood (not recorded which). These receptors originate from a woman aged 18-29 years who had recovered from COVID-19.

In DNA, the CDR3 is TGTGCCAGCAGCCACGGGACTAGCGGGACCTCTGGGGCCAACGTCCTGACTTTC. Protein: CASSHGTSGTSGANVLTF. The chain joins TRBV4-2 to TRBJ2-6, with 13 bases identical to TRBD2. J lost 0 bases, V lost 3 bases, and 2 bases had no gene match. Germline CDR1 and CDR2: LGHNA and YNFKEQ. The CDR3 loop spans 18 amino acids.

J is TRBJ2-1 and V is TRBV28; D gene unclear. The V and J ends lost 3 bases and 10 bases respectively, with 10 bases between them. In germline, CDR1 is MDHEN, CDR2 SYDVKM. This CDR3 comprises 12 residues. The CDR3 loop reads CASSFGPGEQFF. CDR3 DNA: TGTGCCAGCAGTTTCGGTCCCGGGGAGCAGTTCTTC.

The V call is TRBV4-1, the J call TRBJ1-1; possible D gene TRBD1, 5 bases. Trimming cost V 6 bases and J 3 bases, with 17 bases left between them. The CDR3 has 15 residues. Germline CDR1 and CDR2: MGHRA and YSYEKL. CDR3 coding DNA: TGCGCCAGCAGTCTACCGGGGGTTGGGGACACTGAAGCTTTCTTT. It specifies CASSLPGVGDTEAFF.

The chain joins TRBV5-1 to TRBJ2-7, with 8 bases that match TRBD2. The CDR3 is 15 residues long. The germline gives CDR1 SGHRS, CDR2 YFSETQ. V trimming: 3 bases; J trimming: 0 bases; junction bases outside the gene matches: 5. This chain's CDR3 is CASSSVAGSSYEQYF. The CDR3, as DNA: TGCGCCAGCAGCTCCGTAGCGGGGTCCTCCTACGAGCAGTACTTC.

The V call is TRBV5-8, the J call TRBJ2-2, with 15 positions matching TRBD2. The CDR3 sequence is 17 residues long. The germline CDR1 and CDR2 sequences are SGHTS and YDEGEE. V was clipped by 4 bases and J by 4 bases; unmatched bases: 5. The DNA for the CDR3 is TGTGCCAGCAGCGGACTAGCGGGAGGGATCTTCACCGGGGAGCTGTTTTTT. Protein product: CASSGLAGGIFTGELFF.

Points on this clone: The junction and the germline gene differ at one end; a read error may be behind it. V gene TRBV2 combines with J gene TRBJ2-7; tentatively, D is TRBD2 (5 bases). The CDR3 is made up of 12 amino acids. Germline-derived CDR1 and CDR2 are SNHLY and FYNNEI. The CDR3 spells CASREGLYEQYF. The CDR3 DNA reads TGTGCCAGCAGAGAAGGACTCTACGAGCAGTACTTC. The full variable domain, in which reference TRBV2 and TRBJ2-7 provide the parts outside the CDR3, is EPEVTQTPSHQVTQMGQEVILRCVPISNHLYFYWYRQILGQKVEFLVSFYNNEISEKSEIFDDQFSVERPDGSNFTLKIRSTKLEDSAMYFCASREGLYEQYFGPGTRLTVT.

This sequence joins TRBV19 and TRBJ2-2, with 8 bases lining up with TRBD1. The V and J ends lost 4 bases and 4 bases, in that order; junction bases with no gene match: 17. This CDR3 contains 19 residues. Germline V CDR1 and CDR2: LNHDA, SQIVND (reference sequence). This CDR3 is CASSRGGQGSLFGTGELFF. CDR3 nucleotide sequence: TGTGCCAGTAGTAGGGGAGGACAGGGTTCGCTCTTTGGCACCGGGGAGCTGTTTTTT.

V usage is TRBV4-2 and J usage is TRBJ2-7; TRBD1 matches at 11 bases. This CDR3 spans 15 amino acids. V was pared by 0 bases and J by 3 bases, with 1 base of the junction left unmatched. Germline CDR1 is LGHNA and CDR2 is YNFKEQ. CDR3 bases: TGTGCCAGCAGCCAAGAGGGACAGGGGGACTACGAGCAGTACTTC. This encodes CASSQEGQGDYEQYF.

V and J are TRBV27 and TRBJ2-5; 8 nucleotides align to TRBD2. The length of the CDR3 is 16 residues. Per germline, CDR1 MNHEY and CDR2 SMNVEV (reference sequence). V lost 5 bases, J lost 5 bases, and 13 bases stayed unmatched. The CDR3 loop is CASSNLRAGALETQYF. The CDR3 region has the DNA TGTGCCAGCAGTAATCTTCGAGCGGGAGCATTGGAGACCCAGTACTTC.

The rearrangement links TRBV11-2 to TRBJ2-3; TRBD2 aligns across 9 bases. Germline CDR1 and CDR2: SGHAT and FQNNGV. This CDR3 is built from 17 residues. V trimming: 3 bases; J trimming: 3 bases; junction bases outside the gene matches: 10. CDR3 amino acids: CASSLAGGIFWTDTQYF. The CDR3 DNA reads as TGTGCCAGCAGCTTGGCGGGGGGGATCTTTTGGACAGATACGCAGTATTTT.

The CDR3 here is CASSPLSGDSPYEQYF. In DNA, the CDR3 is TGTGCCAGCTCACCACTATCCGGGGACAGCCCCTACGAGCAGTACTTC. V and J are TRBV18 and TRBJ2-7; the match to TRBD1 covers 7 bases. The CDR3 totals 16 residues. Germline-derived CDR1 and CDR2 are KGHSH and LQKENI. Unmatched junction bases numbered 8, after V lost 1 base and J lost 2 bases.

The chain carries TRBV19 and TRBJ1-1; the match to TRBD1 covers 7 bases. Germline CDR1 is LNHDA and CDR2 is SQIVND (reference sequence). V lost 5 bases, J lost 0 bases, and 3 bases stayed unmatched. The CDR3 runs to 14 residues. The CDR3 coding sequence is TGTGCCAGTAGTTTACAGGGGTTGAACACTGAAGCTTTCTTT. As protein: CASSLQGLNTEAFF.

V usage is TRBV7-3 and J usage is TRBJ2-5; 10 bases align to TRBD1. The J segment lost 5 bases and the V segment lost 2 bases, leaving 5 bases of the junction unmatched. The V gene's germline CDR1 is SGHTA and CDR2 FQGTGA. The CDR3 contains 15 residues. CDR3 amino acids: CASSLGQGVAETQYF. CDR3 nucleotides: TGTGCCAGCAGCTTAGGACAGGGGGTTGCTGAGACCCAGTACTTC. Looking up the rest from reference TRBV7-3 and TRBJ2-5 gives the full variable domain: GAGVSQTPSNKVTEKGKYVELRCDPISGHTALYWYRQSLGQGPEFLIYFQGTGAADDSGLPNDRFFAVRPEGSVSTLKIQRTERGDSAVYLCASSLGQGVAETQYFGPGTRLLVL.

V gene TRBV6-2 or TRBV6-3 combines with J gene TRBJ1-5; 7 bases agree with TRBD1. The V gene's germline CDR1 is MNHEY and CDR2 SVGEGT. Unmatched junction bases numbered 7, after V lost 6 bases and J lost 5 bases. CDR3 size: 14 residues. The CDR3 DNA sequence: TGTGCCAGCAGCAACCGACAGGGTGATCAGCCCCAGCATTTT. This encodes CASSNRQGDQPQHF.

The chain recombines TRBV10-3 with TRBJ1-6; 8 positions agree with TRBD1. The CDR3 contains 18 residues. Germline-derived CDR1 and CDR2 are ENHRY and SYGVKD. The trim removed 0 bases at V and 4 bases at J, leaving 8 bases unmatched. DNA for the CDR3: TGTGCCATCAGTGAGTCCTCCGCGACAGGGGTTTATAATTCACCCCTCCACTTT. As protein: CAISESSATGVYNSPLHF.

The J gene is TRBJ1-2, the V gene TRBV7-8; D gene uncertain. The CDR3 is 16 amino acids. Germline CDR1 is SGHVS and CDR2 is FQNEAQ. Deletions cut 6 bases from V and 0 bases from J, with 17 bases between. The CDR3 reads CASSPWRRVANYGYTF. The CDR3 DNA sequence: TGTGCCAGCAGTCCCTGGCGGAGGGTAGCTAACTATGGCTACACCTTC.

The rearrangement links TRBV5-1 to TRBJ2-5; 9 nucleotides align to TRBD1. J was trimmed by 5 bases and V by 9 bases; bases with no gene match: 8. This CDR3 comprises 13 residues. The germline gives CDR1 SGHRS, CDR2 YFSETQ. DNA for the CDR3: TGCGCCACCGGAGGGACAGGGAGGGAGACCCAGTACTTC. It encodes CATGGTGRETQYF.

The chain links TRBV19 to TRBJ2-3, with 7 bases lining up with TRBD2. The CDR3 covers 15 residues. The germline CDR1 and CDR2 sequences are LNHDA and SQIVND (reference sequence). The V gene end was trimmed by 4 bases and the J gene end by 0 bases; junction bases not matched to a gene: 4. CDR3 nucleotides: TGTGCCAGTAGTAAACTAGCGACTAGCACAGATACGCAGTATTTT. It is translated as CASSKLATSTDTQYF.

The V and J genes are TRBV11-2 and TRBJ1-1; D gene ambiguous. The CDR3 sequence is 13 residues long. CDR1 is SGHAT and CDR2 is FQNNGV in the germline V gene. Trimming stripped 5 bases from V and 1 base from J, with 8 bases between. In DNA form, the CDR3 reads TGTGCCAGCAGCGCCCGGGAGAACACTGAAGCTTTCTTT. Protein sequence: CASSARENTEAFF.

This chain's CDR3 is CASSDTTNTEAFF. In DNA form, the CDR3 reads TGTGCCAGCAGTGACACGACCAACACTGAAGCTTTCTTT. The chain uses TRBV28 and TRBJ1-1, with D hard to call. There are 13 residues in the CDR3. V was cut by 5 bases and J by 2 bases, with 9 bases left in between. Germline values: CDR1 MDHEN, CDR2 SYDVKM.

The chain recombines TRBV6-5 with TRBJ2-1; 10 bases map to TRBD1. The CDR3 extends over 13 amino acids. Germline V gene lookup returns CDR1 MNHEY and CDR2 SVGAGI. The ends lost 6 bases at V and 9 bases at J; junction bases unmatched: 5. CDR3 in DNA: TGTGCCAGCAGGGGGACAGGGGAGGGTGAGCAGTTCTTC. It yields the protein CASRGTGEGEQFF.

Only a few counts were recorded for this clone. V is TRBV4-1 and J is TRBJ1-1, with 7 bases matching TRBD1. The CDR3 loop spans 17 amino acids. Germline V gives CDR1 MGHRA, CDR2 YSYEKL. The trim removed 4 bases at V and 4 bases at J, leaving 15 bases unmatched. CDR3 in amino acids: CASSLMVAGGPPTEAFF. In nucleotides, the CDR3 is TGCGCCAGCAGCCTCATGGTAGCAGGGGGACCACCCACTGAAGCTTTCTTT.

V gene TRBV6-5 combines with J gene TRBJ1-5; tentative D call: TRBD1 (6 bases). Trimming left V 7 bases short and J 2 bases short, with 18 bases between. This CDR3 comprises 16 residues. CDR1 is MNHEY and CDR2 is SVGAGI in the germline V gene. The CDR3 region has the DNA TGTGCCAGCAATTATATTCGGTCAGGGGGCAATCAGCCCCAGCATTTT. This codes for CASNYIRSGGNQPQHF.

The chain combines TRBV3-1 (or the pseudogene TRBV3-2) with TRBJ2-7; possibly TRBD2 for D (6 bases). Per germline, CDR1 LGHDT and CDR2 YNNKEL (reference sequence). Trimming left V 4 bases short and J 3 bases short, with 16 bases between. CDR3 length equals 15 residues. The CDR3 loop is CASSPGGVTLYEQYF. For the CDR3, the DNA is TGTGCCAGCAGCCCAGGCGGGGTGACTCTCTACGAGCAGTACTTC.